These 26 T cell receptor beta chains came from one sample sequenced in a study of shared clonotypes between healthy human individuals. Here immunoSEQ multiplex PCR was the method, and the copy in TCRdb shows in-frame clones only, minus some. The repertoire holds around 1.4 million clones, 98% to 99% seen once, with about 0.34% in the top ten. What was sequenced was naive CD4+ T cells sorted from blood. The subset: CD45RA+ positively selected. The receptor set was obtained from a man under 40 in good health.

The chain links TRBV28 to TRBJ1-2; D is unclear. The V and J ends lost 10 bases and 2 bases respectively, with 14 bases between them. The CDR3 runs to 13 residues. Germline loops: CDR1 MDHEN, CDR2 SYDVKM. For the CDR3, the DNA is TGTGCCACCCAAGGGCAGGCCAACTATGGCTACACCTTC. As protein: CATQGQANYGYTF.

Points on this clone: Other DNA sequences in the sample encode the same CDR3. The chain combines TRBV6-1 with TRBJ1-1; D uncertain. Looked up from germline, CDR1 is MNHNS and CDR2 is SASEGT. With 0 bases removed from V and 1 base from J, the gap between germline ends came to 3 bases. This CDR3 region has 13 residues. CDR3: CASSEAGNTEAFF. In nucleotides, the CDR3 is TGTGCCAGCAGTGAAGCGGGGAACACTGAAGCTTTCTTT.

V and J are TRBV5-4 and TRBJ2-1, with D possibly being TRBD1 (6 bases). V gave up 2 bases and J gave up 4 bases, with 10 bases separating them. Germline V gives CDR1 SGHNT, CDR2 YYREEE (reference sequence). This CDR3 has 14 residues. CDR3: CASSLQGRYNEQFF. In nucleotides, the CDR3 is TGTGCCAGCAGCTTACAGGGAAGATACAATGAGCAGTTCTTC. Complete variable domain (other parts from reference TRBV5-4 and TRBJ2-1): ETGVTQSPTHLIKTRGQQVTLRCSSQSGHNTVSWYQQALGQGPQFIFQYYREEENGRGNFPPRFSGLQFPNYSSELNVNALELDDSALYLCASSLQGRYNEQFFGPGTRLTVL.

This chain links TRBV7-9 with TRBJ2-7; the D gene is possibly TRBD2 (5 bases). Trimming left V 5 bases short and J 4 bases short, with 12 bases between. Germline V gives CDR1 SEHNR, CDR2 FQNEAQ (reference sequence). The CDR3 has 13 amino acids. As DNA, the CDR3 is TGTGCCAGCAGCCAGGACGGAGGATACGAGCAGTACTTC. This encodes CASSQDGGYEQYF.

V is TRBV7-3 and J is TRBJ2-1; no firm D call. Deletions cut 5 bases from V and 6 bases from J, with 14 bases between. From germline, CDR1 is SGHTA and CDR2 FQGTGA. The CDR3 is made up of 14 amino acids. CDR3 amino acids: CASSLGTASNEQFF. CDR3 DNA: TGTGCCAGCAGCCTAGGCACAGCCTCCAATGAGCAGTTCTTC.

The rearrangement links TRBV7-9 to TRBJ2-7; D not resolved. Germline V gives CDR1 SEHNR, CDR2 FQNEAQ (reference sequence). This CDR3 region has 19 residues. Trimming left V 6 bases short and J 1 base short, with 28 bases between. This CDR3 reads CASSPRKGQEPSQSYEQYF. The CDR3 region has the DNA TGTGCCAGCAGTCCCCGTAAGGGCCAGGAGCCCTCCCAATCCTACGAGCAGTACTTC. The full variable domain, its missing parts supplied by reference TRBV7-9 and TRBJ2-7, is DTGVSQNPRHKITKRGQNVTFRCDPISEHNRLYWYRQTLGQGPEFLTYFQNEAQLEKSRLLSDRFSAERPKGSFSTLEIQRTEQGDSAMYLCASSPRKGQEPSQSYEQYFGPGTRLTVT.

The chain employs TRBV11-2 and TRBJ2-7; 12 bases fit TRBD1. The CDR3 is made up of 17 amino acids. CDR1 is SGHAT, CDR2 FQNNGV, per germline. Losses at the gene ends were 1 base for V and 2 bases for J; bases not matched to a gene: 6. CDR3 DNA sequence: TGTGCCAGCAGCTTAGCTAGGGGACAGGGGGCTACCTACGAGCAGTACTTC. It yields the protein CASSLARGQGATYEQYF.

V and J are TRBV7-3 and TRBJ2-2; perhaps TRBD2 as D (5 bases). CDR1 is SGHTA and CDR2 is FQGTGA in the germline V gene. Between the trimmed V and J ends, which lost 4 bases and 7 bases, there was a span of 13 bases. The CDR3 contains 14 residues. Here the CDR3 reads CASSSIPAGGELFF. CDR3 DNA sequence: TGTGCCAGCAGCTCCATACCCGCGGGCGGGGAGCTGTTTTTT.

This chain joins TRBV6-5 and TRBJ2-2; D possibly corresponds to TRBD1 (5 bases). This CDR3 has 13 amino acids. V was trimmed by 11 bases and J by 2 bases, leaving 12 bases between them. The germline gives CDR1 MNHEY, CDR2 SVGAGI. The DNA for the CDR3 is TGTGCCGTAAGGGGCCCCAACACCGGGGAGCTGTTTTTT. It specifies CAVRGPNTGELFF.

The sample holds one count of this clone. This sequence joins TRBV18 and TRBJ2-2, with 11 bases fitting TRBD2. With 4 bases clipped from V and 4 bases from J, the junction kept 5 bases outside the gene matches. This CDR3 region has 16 residues. Germline assignment: CDR1 KGHSH and CDR2 LQKENI. This CDR3 reads CASSLTTSGGTGELFF. The CDR3 region has the DNA TGTGCCAGCTCACTAACCACTAGCGGGGGCACCGGGGAGCTGTTTTTT.

V usage is TRBV6-1 and J usage is TRBJ2-3, with D possibly matching TRBD1 (7 bases). The germline gives CDR1 MNHNS, CDR2 SASEGT. CDR3 length: 13 amino acids. Trimming cost V 11 bases and J 1 base, with 13 bases left between them. CDR3 coding DNA: TGTGCCGCCCGGGGGACAGGCACAGATACGCAGTATTTT. It is translated as CAARGTGTDTQYF.

CDR3 loop: CASSFLGSSYNEQFF. The CDR3 bases are TGTGCCAGCAGTTTCCTCGGGAGCTCCTACAATGAGCAGTTCTTC. This chain links TRBV7-6 with TRBJ2-1; D may be TRBD2 (6 bases). CDR3 size: 15 residues. Trimming removed 6 bases from V and 0 bases from J, with 12 bases in between. Germline V CDR1 and CDR2: SGHVS, FNYEAQ.

This sequence joins TRBV5-4 and TRBJ2-3; TRBD1 aligns across 7 bases. Germline V gene lookup returns CDR1 SGHNT and CDR2 YYREEE (reference sequence). The trim removed 4 bases at V and 5 bases at J, leaving 4 bases unmatched. This CDR3 has 13 residues. CDR3 nucleotide sequence: TGTGCCAGCAGCCGACAGGGTGGAGATACGCAGTATTTT. Residues: CASSRQGGDTQYF.

The rearrangement uses TRBV25-1 and TRBJ1-4, with TRBD1 matching 9 bases. The CDR3 extends over 15 amino acids. Trimming cost V 3 bases and J 6 bases; bases outside gene matches: 5. CDR1 is MGHDK, CDR2 SYGVNS, per germline. CDR3 in amino acids: CASSDPRTGDEKLFF. CDR3 nucleotide sequence: TGTGCCAGCAGTGACCCCCGGACAGGGGATGAAAAACTGTTTTTT.

The chain has TRBV9 and TRBJ2-2, with 9 nucleotides matching TRBD1. Germline CDR1 SGDLS, CDR2 YYNGEE. J gave up 3 bases and V 4 bases, and 7 bases lay outside the gene matches. The CDR3 length is 16 residues. The CDR3 DNA sequence: TGTGCCAGCAGCCCACAGGGGGCGTCGGACACCGGGGAGCTGTTTTTT. Its translation is CASSPQGASDTGELFF.

V usage is TRBV28 and J usage is TRBJ2-1; 8 bases match TRBD2. With 2 bases clipped from V and 15 bases from J, the junction kept 9 bases outside the gene matches. Germline CDR1 reads MDHEN; CDR2 reads SYDVKM. This CDR3 comprises 13 residues. The CDR3 is CASSLSVSGRGFF. The CDR3 bases are TGTGCCAGCAGTTTAAGTGTGAGCGGGAGAGGGTTCTTC.

This chain links TRBV5-4 with TRBJ2-3; TRBD2 aligns across 11 bases. The CDR3 is made up of 15 amino acids. V shed 0 bases and J 4 bases; nucleotides not matched to a gene: 1. Germline CDR1 and CDR2: SGHNT and YYREEE (reference sequence). Here the CDR3 DNA reads TGTGCCAGCAGCTTGGTAGCGGGAGGGGCAGATACGCAGTATTTT. It is translated as CASSLVAGGADTQYF.

The CDR3 DNA reads TGCAGCGCCTGGGGGACCCCTGAAGCTTTCTTT. It specifies CSAWGTPEAFF. The chain has TRBV20-1 and TRBJ1-1, with D possibly being TRBD1 (5 bases). Germline V gives CDR1 DFQATT, CDR2 SNEGSKA (reference sequence). The CDR3 is 11 amino acids.

The V gene is TRBV7-2, the J gene TRBJ2-1; D call uncertain. The V gene lost 1 base and the J gene lost 10 bases, with 11 bases spanning the gap. This CDR3 has 13 residues. CDR1 SGHTA and CDR2 FQGNSA come from the germline V gene. The CDR3 reads CASSLEPTVEQFF. In DNA form, the CDR3 reads TGTGCCAGCAGCTTAGAACCGACGGTAGAGCAGTTCTTC.

V gene TRBV11-2 combines with J gene TRBJ1-3, with 8 bases aligning to TRBD1. With V trimmed by 5 bases and J by 4 bases, 7 bases remained unmatched. The CDR3 contains 15 residues. Germline CDR1 SGHAT, CDR2 FQNNGV. The CDR3: CASSTRQGYGNTIYF. CDR3 bases: TGTGCCAGCAGCACCCGACAGGGGTACGGAAACACCATATATTTT.

V is TRBV5-6 and J is TRBJ2-5, with D perhaps being TRBD1 or TRBD2 (5 bases each). Germline V gene sequence: CDR1 SGHDT, CDR2 YYEEEE. The CDR3 totals 15 residues. Trimming shortened V by 2 bases and J by 0 bases, and 11 bases separated the two germline ends. The CDR3 DNA reads TGTGCCAGCAGCTTAGGATCGGGACACCAAGAGACCCAGTACTTC. It codes for CASSLGSGHQETQYF.

The V gene is TRBV7-6, the J gene TRBJ1-5; 9 nucleotides match TRBD1. In germline, CDR1 is SGHVS, CDR2 FNYEAQ. Trimming took 5 bases from V and 7 from J; bases not matched to a gene: 9. There are 15 residues in the CDR3. Here the CDR3 DNA reads TGTGCCAGCAGCCTGTCGGACAGGGGCGGCCAGCCCCAGCATTTT. Its protein product is CASSLSDRGGQPQHF.

This clone occurred once. The rearrangement links TRBV29-1 to TRBJ2-2; D gene uncertain. Trimming left V 5 bases short and J 0 bases short, with 1 base between. In germline, CDR1 is SQVTM, CDR2 ANQGSEA. The CDR3 totals 11 residues. CDR3 sequence (DNA): TGCAGCGTTTCGAACACCGGGGAGCTGTTTTTT. It yields the protein CSVSNTGELFF.

This chain uses TRBV27 with TRBJ2-2, with a weak D call TRBD2 (6 bases). The germline CDR1 and CDR2 sequences are MNHEY and SMNVEV (reference sequence). Trimming stripped 5 bases from V and 2 bases from J, with 15 bases between. This CDR3 has 16 residues. The DNA of the CDR3 is TGTGCCAGCAGTCCACCGGGACTTCAAAACACCGGGGAGCTGTTTTTT. Its translation is CASSPPGLQNTGELFF.

This chain joins TRBV7-2 and TRBJ2-1; the D is unclear. This CDR3 has 16 residues. The germline V and J ends were trimmed by 3 bases and 4 bases, with 16 bases remaining between them. Germline assignment: CDR1 SGHTA and CDR2 FQGNSA. The DNA of the CDR3 is TGTGCCAGCAGCTTGGGCCCCACGCTGGCTTACAATGAGCAGTTCTTC. Its translation is CASSLGPTLAYNEQFF.

This chain links TRBV5-1 with TRBJ2-5, with D possibly being TRBD2 (6 bases). Between the trimmed V and J ends, which lost 4 bases and 5 bases, there was a span of 9 bases. Germline assignment: CDR1 SGHRS and CDR2 YFSETQ. This CDR3 has 12 residues. DNA for the CDR3: TGCGCCAGCAGCCGGGGGTTGGAGACCCAGTACTTC. It specifies CASSRGLETQYF.